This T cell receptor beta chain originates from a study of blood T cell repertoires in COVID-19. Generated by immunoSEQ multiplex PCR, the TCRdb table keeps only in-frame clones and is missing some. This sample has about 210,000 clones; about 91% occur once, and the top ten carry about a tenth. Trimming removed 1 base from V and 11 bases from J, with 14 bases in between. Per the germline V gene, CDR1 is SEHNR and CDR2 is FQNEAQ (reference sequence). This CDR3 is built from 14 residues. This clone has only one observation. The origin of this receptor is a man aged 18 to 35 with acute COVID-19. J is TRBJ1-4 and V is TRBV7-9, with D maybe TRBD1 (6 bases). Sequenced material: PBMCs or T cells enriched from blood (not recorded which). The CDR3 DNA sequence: TGTGCCAGCAGCTTAGGGTTTGGGGGCCCTAAACTGTTTTTT. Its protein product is CASSLGFGGPKLFF. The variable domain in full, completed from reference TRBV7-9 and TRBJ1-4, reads DTGVSQNPRHKITKRGQNVTFRCDPISEHNRLYWYRQTLGQGPEFLTYFQNEAQLEKSRLLSDRFSAERPKGSFSTLEIQRTEQGDSAMYLCASSLGFGGPKLFFGSGTQLSVL.